Presented here are 13 T cell receptor beta chains from one specimen sequenced in a study of blood T cell repertoires in COVID-19. Data came from immunoSEQ multiplex PCR; TCRdb stores just in-frame clones and leaves some out. Here the sample spans 55,000 to 75,000 clones, around nine tenths being singletons. Sequencing was performed on peripheral blood. The receptors shown here come from a human donor with active COVID-19. The donor label of this sample is uncertain.

The chain links TRBV2 to TRBJ1-6, with D possibly TRBD1 on 6 matching bases. The CDR3 runs 13 residues. CDR1 and CDR2 (germline): SNHLY, FYNNEI. Trimming removed 2 bases at V and 10 bases at J, with 9 bases between. The CDR3 loop is CASSEQGQSPLHF. As DNA, the CDR3 is TGTGCCAGCAGTGAACAGGGGCAATCACCCCTCCACTTT.

The gene calls are TRBV19 and TRBJ2-3; perhaps TRBD1 as D (6 bases). Trimming removed 3 bases at V and 2 bases at J, with 12 bases between. Germline values: CDR1 LNHDA, CDR2 SQIVND (reference sequence). The CDR3 sequence is 15 residues long. Here the CDR3 DNA reads TGTGCCAGTAGTATTGTCCCAGGGGCCACAGATACGCAGTATTTT. Translation gives CASSIVPGATDTQYF.

The chain carries TRBV7-2 and TRBJ2-1; D not certain. The CDR3 contains 15 residues. V lost 1 base to trimming and J lost 0 bases, with 7 bases between them. Germline CDR1 reads SGHTA; CDR2 reads FQGNSA. CDR3 sequence: CASSLEHSSYNEQFF. The CDR3 nucleotides read TGTGCCAGCAGCTTAGAGCATAGCTCCTACAATGAGCAGTTCTTC. Together with reference TRBV7-2 and TRBJ2-1, the CDR3 gives the full variable domain: GAGVSQSPSNKVTEKGKDVELRCDPISGHTALYWYRQSLGQGLEFLIYFQGNSAPDKSGLPSDRFSAERTGGSVSTLTIQRTQQEDSAVYLCASSLEHSSYNEQFFGPGTRLTVL.

This clone was found a few times. The rearrangement joins TRBV7-3 to TRBJ1-5, with 7 bases fitting TRBD1. CDR1 and CDR2 from the germline V gene are SGHTA and FQGTGA. With V trimmed by 4 bases and J by 4 bases, 7 bases remained unmatched. This CDR3 has 15 residues. CDR3 protein: CASSSIQGLNQPQHF. The CDR3 DNA reads as TGTGCCAGCAGCTCTATACAGGGGCTTAATCAGCCCCAGCATTTT.

The J gene is TRBJ1-5, the V gene TRBV28; D gene uncertain. V was pared by 2 bases and J by 12 bases, with 14 bases between. CDR1 and CDR2 from the germline V gene are MDHEN and SYDVKM. This CDR3 region has 13 residues. This chain's CDR3 is CASSLLDRLIQHF. CDR3 in DNA: TGTGCCAGCAGTTTACTCGACCGACTGATCCAGCATTTT.

The chain employs TRBV5-4 and TRBJ2-2, with D possibly matching TRBD1 (6 bases). In germline, CDR1 is SGHNT, CDR2 YYREEE (reference sequence). Trimming stripped 0 bases from V and 0 bases from J, with 9 bases between. CDR3 length equals 16 residues. The CDR3 DNA sequence: TGTGCCAGCAGCTTGGAGGGGGAATCGAACACCGGGGAGCTGTTTTTT. The encoded protein is CASSLEGESNTGELFF.

V is TRBV5-1 and J is TRBJ2-1; tentative D call: TRBD1 (6 bases). This CDR3 has 13 residues. The V end was cut by 2 bases, the J end by 8 bases, with 11 bases between. Germline V lookup: CDR1 SGHRS, CDR2 YFSETQ. The CDR3 spells CASSFGRGYEQFF. The CDR3 DNA is TGCGCCAGCAGCTTCGGCAGGGGATATGAGCAGTTCTTC.

The chain is built from TRBV5-1 and TRBJ2-3; 13 bases match TRBD2. Germline-derived CDR1 and CDR2 are SGHRS and YFSETQ. This CDR3 has 16 residues. Germline trimming cut 0 bases from V and 4 bases from J; bases unmatched to any gene: 2. The CDR3 here is CASSLGTSGRSDTQYF. The DNA of the CDR3 is TGCGCCAGCAGCTTGGGGACTAGCGGGAGATCAGATACGCAGTATTTT.

This rearrangement joins TRBV7-2 to TRBJ1-4, with D tentatively TRBD1 (6 bases). Germline V CDR1 and CDR2: SGHTA, FQGNSA. The V end was cut by 5 bases, the J end by 8 bases, with 18 bases between. CDR3 length: 15 residues. In nucleotides, the CDR3 is TGTGCCAGCAGCGATAAGGGGGGGGGACGGGAAAAACTGTTTTTT. Protein sequence: CASSDKGGGREKLFF. Full variable domain (outside the CDR3, taken from reference TRBV7-2 and TRBJ1-4): GAGVSQSPSNKVTEKGKDVELRCDPISGHTALYWYRQSLGQGLEFLIYFQGNSAPDKSGLPSDRFSAERTGGSVSTLTIQRTQQEDSAVYLCASSDKGGGREKLFFGSGTQLSVL.

In this sample, this clone turned up a few times. The chain has TRBV7-9 and TRBJ1-5; D remains ambiguous. Trimming removed 1 base from V and 2 bases from J, with 6 bases in between. The CDR3 length is 14 residues. The germline gives CDR1 SEHNR, CDR2 FQNEAQ (reference sequence). The CDR3 protein is CASSLGQGNQPQHF. In DNA, the CDR3 is TGTGCCAGCAGCTTAGGGCAAGGCAATCAGCCCCAGCATTTT.

This chain links TRBV2 with TRBJ1-2; TRBD1 aligns across 7 bases. CDR1 and CDR2 from the germline V gene are SNHLY and FYNNEI. The CDR3 covers 12 residues. The J segment lost 5 bases and the V segment lost 3 bases, leaving 0 bases of the junction unmatched. For the CDR3, the DNA is TGTGCCAGCAGTGAGGGACAGTATGGCTACACCTTC. Its translation: CASSEGQYGYTF.

This clone was recorded once. The chain joins TRBV7-9 to TRBJ2-1; 8 bases are shared with TRBD2. Per germline, CDR1 SEHNR and CDR2 FQNEAQ (reference sequence). CDR3 size: 17 residues. With 5 bases clipped from V and 4 bases from J, the junction kept 13 bases outside the gene matches. The CDR3 here is CASSRRRLAGQYNEQFF. The CDR3, as DNA: TGTGCCAGCAGCCGCCGCAGGCTAGCGGGCCAATACAATGAGCAGTTCTTC.

The V gene is TRBV4-1, the J gene TRBJ2-7; D gene ambiguous. This CDR3 spans 15 amino acids. Germline CDR1 reads MGHRA; CDR2 reads YSYEKL. V gave up 4 bases and J gave up 2 bases, with 15 bases separating them. The CDR3 loop is CASSRALNLAYEQYF. DNA of the CDR3: TGCGCCAGCAGCCGGGCCCTAAACTTAGCCTACGAGCAGTACTTC.